This is a list of T cell receptor beta chains from one sample in a study of control samples from healthy donors and cancer patients. Data came from immunoSEQ multiplex PCR; TCRdb stores just in-frame clones and leaves some out. The table has about 79,000 clones, approximately 93% seen once. Sequencing input: PBMCs. The receptor set was obtained from a woman aged 40 to 50 with lung cancer. The CDR3 runs from the conserved cysteine through the conserved F or W. A D gene is named only where the DNA matches it firmly. Some rows have no size entry. The others give once, few or many, or a class for an expanded clone.

j_call cdr3_length d_call v_call clone_size cdr3_aa cdr3_nt
TRBJ2-7 15 NA TRBV7-9 NA CASSPNREGSYEQYF TGTGCCAGCAGCCCCAACAGGGAGGGGAGCTACGAGCAGTACTTC
TRBJ1-5 15 NA TRBV2 NA CASSDWVYSNQPQHF TGTGCCAGCAGTGATTGGGTATATAGCAATCAGCCCCAGCATTTT
TRBJ2-1 18 NA TRBV19 NA CASSPYAGRHNAYNEQFF TGTGCCAGTAGCCCTTACGCGGGGCGCCACAACGCTTACAATGAGCAGTTCTTC
TRBJ2-1 16 TRBD1 TRBV7-6 NA CASSLQTGKIGNEQFF TGTGCCAGCAGCCTCCAGACAGGGAAGATTGGCAATGAGCAGTTCTTC
TRBJ1-2 14 TRBD1 TRBV28 once CASRRTTGGLGYTF TGTGCCAGCAGACGAACGACAGGGGGTCTGGGGTACACCTTC
TRBJ2-3 15 TRBD1 TRBV2 NA CASSPGQGGTDTQYF TGTGCCAGCAGTCCCGGACAGGGGGGCACAGATACGCAGTATTTT
TRBJ1-3 15 NA TRBV6-5 NA CASTLGGGPGNTIYF TGTGCCAGCACCCTAGGGGGAGGACCTGGAAACACCATATATTTT
TRBJ1-2 19 TRBD1 TRBV27 NA CASSSIRKTGGAFGDGYTF TGTGCCAGCAGTTCCATACGAAAGACAGGGGGCGCTTTCGGGGACGGCTACACCTTC
TRBJ2-1 17 TRBD2 TRBV4-1 once CASSQVASGEDYNEQFF TGCGCCAGCAGCCAAGTAGCTAGCGGGGAGGACTACAATGAGCAGTTCTTC
TRBJ2-7 19 TRBD2 TRBV7-2 NA CASSWTPGTSGTAPLVQYF TGTGCCAGCAGCTGGACCCCCGGGACTAGCGGGACGGCCCCCCTCGTGCAGTACTTC
TRBJ1-4 13 NA TRBV6-5 NA CASSYSVAGKLFF TGTGCCAGCAGTTACTCGGTCGCGGGTAAACTGTTTTTT
TRBJ1-6 15 NA TRBV19 once CASSPWGRGNSPLHF TGTGCCAGTAGCCCCTGGGGAAGGGGGAATTCACCCCTCCACTTT
TRBJ2-7 13 NA TRBV7-8 NA CASSPPHSYEQYF TGTGCCAGCAGCCCACCACACAGCTACGAGCAGTACTTC
TRBJ2-6 17 TRBD1 TRBV3-1/TRBV3-2 NA CASSPDVTGAGANVLTF TGTGCCAGCAGCCCAGACGTGACAGGGGCTGGGGCCAACGTCCTGACTTTC
TRBJ1-4 13 NA TRBV6-5 once CASKTPANEKLFF TGTGCCAGCAAGACCCCGGCTAATGAAAAACTGTTTTTT
TRBJ2-2 16 NA TRBV19 NA CASNRRAVLITGELFF TGTGCCAGTAACAGGAGGGCAGTCCTTATCACCGGGGAGCTGTTTTTT
TRBJ2-1 16 TRBD2 TRBV19 NA CASTGGAGGPLDEQFF TGTGCCAGTACCGGCGGTGCGGGGGGGCCGTTGGATGAGCAGTTCTTC
TRBJ1-2 15 NA TRBV4-1 NA CASSQAQEQFYGYTF TGCGCCAGCAGCCAAGCTCAGGAACAGTTCTATGGCTACACCTTC
TRBJ2-5 13 TRBD2 TRBV30 NA CAWSGRGGETQYF TGTGCCTGGAGTGGCCGGGGAGGGGAGACCCAGTACTTC
TRBJ2-7 12 NA TRBV12-3/TRBV12-4 NA CASKGDSQEQYF TGTGCCAGCAAGGGGGACTCGCAGGAGCAGTACTTC
TRBJ2-3 15 NA TRBV11-3 NA CASSPGRRFTDTQYF TGTGCCAGCAGCCCTGGACGCAGATTCACAGATACGCAGTATTTT
TRBJ1-3 15 NA TRBV2 NA CASQNEGSSGNTIYF TGTGCCAGCCAAAATGAAGGGAGCTCTGGAAACACCATATATTTT
TRBJ1-1 15 NA TRBV20-1 NA CSASRGLEMNTEAFF TGCAGTGCTAGTCGGGGGTTAGAGATGAACACTGAAGCTTTCTTT
TRBJ2-1 14 NA TRBV5-1 NA CASSTGTLEGEQFF TGCGCCAGCAGCACCGGGACCCTAGAGGGTGAGCAGTTCTTC
TRBJ1-1 12 NA TRBV5-4 NA CASSSMNTEAFF TGTGCCAGCAGCTCCATGAACACTGAAGCTTTCTTT